Listed here are 29 T cell receptor beta chains from one sample, sequenced in a study of regulatory T cells in long-lasting Graves disease. The time point is: newly diagnosed GD, antithyroid drugs for less than 3 months. There was RNA extracted from PBMCs, and the TCR library was made from it. CDR3 regions were amplified by Arm-PCR using iRepertoire HTBI primers to build TCR beta libraries. TCRdb used MiXCR to reprocess the multiplex PCR reads, holding one entry per CDR3 protein. The profile shows some 500,000 distinct CDR3 sequences, around 15% of them singletons. These data were also reused for a study on T cells in Graves' hyperthyroidism and ophthalmopathy.

Material: peripheral blood mononuclear cells (PBMCs), obtained at new diagnosis, from a patient treated with antithyroid drugs. The source is a woman aged 35-65 years with Graves disease.

At least ten counts were recorded for this clonotype. V is TRBV12-3 or TRBV12-4 and J is TRBJ2-3; D uncertain. The CDR3 is made up of 15 amino acids. V was pared by 5 bases and J by 0 bases, with 12 bases between. CDR3 amino acids: CASSPPLSSTDTQYF. As DNA, the CDR3 is TGTGCCAGCAGTCCCCCGCTGAGCAGCACAGATACGCAGTATTTT.

This clonotype occurred once. This sequence joins TRBV2 and TRBJ1-3; D not certain. The CDR3 consists of 12 residues. Germline CDR1 and CDR2: SNHLY and FYNNEI. Deletions cut 6 bases from V and 2 bases from J, with 5 bases between. DNA of the CDR3: TGTGCCAGCAGGTTAACTGGAAACACCATATATTTT. Encoded protein: CASRLTGNTIYF. The complete variable domain, with remaining parts taken from reference TRBV2 and TRBJ1-3, reads EPEVTQTPSHQVTQMGQEVILRCVPISNHLYFYWYRQILGQKVEFLVSFYNNEISEKSEIFDDQFSVERPDGSNFTLKIRSTKLEDSAMYFCASRLTGNTIYFGEGSWLTVV.

DNA of the CDR3: TGCAGTGCTAGATCCTTACAAGAGACCCAGTACTTC. Its protein product is CSARSLQETQYF. The V gene is TRBV20-1, the J gene TRBJ2-5; D remains ambiguous. This CDR3 region has 12 residues. Trimming removed 2 bases from V and 2 bases from J, with 6 bases in between. Germline V gene data show CDR1 as DFQATT and CDR2 as SNEGSKA (reference sequence).

This clonotype has at least ten counts. The V and J genes are TRBV9 and TRBJ1-1; D remains unclear. The ends were cut back, 4 bases at V and 11 bases at J, with 15 bases in the middle. The CDR3 is 12 residues long. The germline V gene has CDR1 SGDLS and CDR2 YYNGEE. The CDR3: CASSPPGNEAFF. CDR3 DNA sequence: TGTGCCAGCAGCCCCCCGGGGAACGAGGCTTTCTTT.

This clonotype was seen a few times. V and J are TRBV6-1 and TRBJ2-1; TRBD2 matches at 12 bases. Losses at the gene ends were 6 bases for V and 8 bases for J; bases not matched to a gene: 5. Germline-derived CDR1 and CDR2 are MNHNS and SASEGT. The CDR3 is 14 residues long. CDR3 bases: TGTGCCAGCAGGTCCCTAGCGGGGGGGTATGAGCAGTTCTTC. It codes for CASRSLAGGYEQFF.

This clonotype was seen at least ten times. The chain recombines TRBV27 with TRBJ1-2; D call uncertain. The ends were cut back, 5 bases at V and 4 bases at J, with 14 bases in the middle. The CDR3 has 14 residues. Germline V gene sequence: CDR1 MNHEY, CDR2 SMNVEV (reference sequence). The DNA of the CDR3 is TGTGCCAGCAGTCCCCTACGAGGGCCCTATGGCTACACCTTC. Translation gives CASSPLRGPYGYTF.

The table lists this clonotype with many counts. The chain links TRBV18 to TRBJ2-1; no definite D call. The CDR3 contains 12 residues. Per the germline V gene, CDR1 is KGHSH and CDR2 is LQKENI. Trimming took off 1 base at V and 8 bases at J, with 6 bases between the two ends. The CDR3 region has the DNA TGTGCCAGCTCACCACAAGGGTATGAGCAGTTCTTC. Residues: CASSPQGYEQFF.

This clonotype has a count of ten or more. CDR3 bases: TGTGCCAGCAGCTCGAACACCGGGGAGCTGTTTTTT. Residues: CASSSNTGELFF. This sequence joins TRBV2 and TRBJ2-2; the D is unclear. CDR1 is SNHLY, CDR2 FYNNEI, per germline. The CDR3 covers 12 residues. V lost 6 bases, J lost 0 bases, and 2 bases lay in between.

V and J are TRBV2 and TRBJ2-1; TRBD2 aligns across 14 bases. J lost 3 bases, V lost 2 bases, and 3 bases had no gene match. Germline V gene data show CDR1 as SNHLY and CDR2 as FYNNEI. This CDR3 contains 17 residues. This CDR3 is CASSERGLAGDYNEQFF. CDR3 coding DNA: TGTGCCAGCAGTGAAAGGGGACTAGCGGGGGACTACAATGAGCAGTTCTTC.

This clonotype was counted at least ten times. The genes are TRBV12-3 or TRBV12-4 and TRBJ2-2, with no clear D. V gave up 6 bases and J gave up 0 bases, with 11 bases separating them. This CDR3 comprises 15 residues. This CDR3 reads CASSPTATNTGELFF. Here the CDR3 DNA reads TGTGCCAGCAGCCCGACTGCGACGAACACCGGGGAGCTGTTTTTT.

The chain couples TRBV5-1 to TRBJ2-3; TRBD2 aligns across 9 bases. The CDR3 sequence is 18 residues long. V lost 0 bases to trimming and J lost 0 bases; unmatched junction nucleotides: 8. The germline gives CDR1 SGHRS, CDR2 YFSETQ. CDR3 sequence reads: CASSLEAGGPASTDTQYF. As DNA, the CDR3 is TGCGCCAGCAGCTTGGAAGCGGGGGGCCCGGCTAGCACAGATACGCAGTATTTT.

The V call is TRBV12-3 or TRBV12-4, the J call TRBJ2-5; D possibly corresponds to TRBD2 (5 bases). The CDR3 is 13 residues long. V was trimmed by 2 bases and J by 5 bases, leaving 9 bases between them. The CDR3 DNA reads as TGTGCCAGCAGTTTAAAAAGCGGCGAGACCCAGTACTTC. Its translation is CASSLKSGETQYF.

A few counts support this clonotype. The chain combines TRBV19 with TRBJ1-1; D uncertain. V lost 7 bases, J lost 0 bases, and 18 bases lay in between. The CDR3 consists of 16 residues. Germline values: CDR1 LNHDA, CDR2 SQIVND (reference sequence). The CDR3 here is CASKGNEALVNTEAFF. The CDR3 DNA reads as TGTGCCAGTAAGGGAAACGAGGCTCTGGTGAACACTGAAGCTTTCTTT. Full variable domain (rest looked up from reference TRBV19 and TRBJ1-1): DGGITQSPKYLFRKEGQNVTLSCEQNLNHDAMYWYRQDPGQGLRLIYYSQIVNDFQKGDIAEGYSVSREKKESFPLTVTSAQKNPTAFYLCASKGNEALVNTEAFFGQGTRLTVV.

There are a few counts of this clonotype. The CDR3 bases are TGTGCCAGCAGCCAAGCCGGGACAGAAAACTATGGCTACACCTTC. Translation gives CASSQAGTENYGYTF. The J gene is TRBJ1-2, the V gene TRBV4-2, with 7 bases aligning to TRBD1. Germline trimming cut 1 base from V and 2 bases from J; bases unmatched to any gene: 4. Germline loops: CDR1 LGHNA, CDR2 YNFKEQ. The CDR3 covers 15 residues.

The table lists this clonotype with a count of one. The chain links TRBV7-8 to TRBJ2-1; 10 bases fit TRBD2. The J call is uncertain, as TRBJ2-5 better fits the DNA end. The length of the CDR3 is 16 residues. Germline lookup yields CDR1 SGHVS and CDR2 FQNEAQ. The DNA of the CDR3 is TGTGCCAGCACCCTAGCGGGGGTCTGGGGTGGAGAGACCCAGTACTTC. Translated: CASTLAGVWGGETQYF.

The genes are TRBV4-1 and TRBJ1-4; unclear D gene. The CDR3 extends over 15 amino acids. With 4 bases removed from V and 3 bases from J, the gap between germline ends came to 12 bases. Germline loops: CDR1 MGHRA, CDR2 YSYEKL. In nucleotides, the CDR3 is TGCGCCAGCAGCCTCCCGGGCAGAGCTAATGAAAAACTGTTTTTT. This codes for CASSLPGRANEKLFF.

This clonotype has more than one count but fewer than ten. The chain links TRBV6-2 or TRBV6-3 to TRBJ1-2; D is ambiguous. The CDR3 contains 14 residues. V gave up 1 base and J gave up 2 bases, with 8 bases separating them. CDR1 is MNHEY, CDR2 SVGEGT, per germline. Here the CDR3 reads CASSYFGTNYGYTF. CDR3 in DNA: TGTGCCAGCAGTTACTTTGGCACAAACTATGGCTACACCTTC.

This chain links TRBV7-2 with TRBJ2-7; D is unclear. There are 14 residues in the CDR3. Trimming took 1 base from V and 4 from J, leaving 11 bases between them. Germline V gene lookup returns CDR1 SGHTA and CDR2 FQGNSA. The CDR3 loop is CASSLGRLRYEQYF. DNA of the CDR3: TGTGCCAGCAGCTTAGGGCGACTGAGGTACGAGCAGTACTTC. Based on the CDR3 plus reference TRBV7-2 and TRBJ2-7, the full variable domain is GAGVSQSPSNKVTEKGKDVELRCDPISGHTALYWYRQSLGQGLEFLIYFQGNSAPDKSGLPSDRFSAERTGGSVSTLTIQRTQQEDSAVYLCASSLGRLRYEQYFGPGTRLTVT.

This clonotype was seen many times. The rearrangement joins TRBV11-2 to TRBJ2-5; perhaps D is TRBD1 or TRBD2 (6 bases each). Germline values: CDR1 SGHAT, CDR2 FQNNGV. Deletions cut 5 bases from V and 5 bases from J, with 18 bases between. This CDR3 has 15 residues. Written as DNA, the CDR3 is TGTGCCAGCAGCCGGGGGATGGGGGGCGGGGAGACCCAGTACTTC. Translation: CASSRGMGGGETQYF.

CDR3 amino acids: CASSINLADEQFF. The CDR3 bases are TGTGCCAGTAGTATAAACTTGGCGGATGAGCAGTTCTTC. V usage is TRBV19 and J usage is TRBJ2-1; D gene uncertain. The ends were cut back, 2 bases at V and 8 bases at J, with 10 bases in the middle. Germline V gene lookup returns CDR1 LNHDA and CDR2 SQIVND (reference sequence). CDR3 length equals 13 residues.

This clonotype was detected many times. This CDR3 is CASSWLGASGTPNTEAFF. CDR3 DNA sequence: TGCGCCAGCAGCTGGCTAGGTGCTTCCGGGACGCCGAACACTGAAGCTTTCTTT. V gene TRBV5-1 combines with J gene TRBJ1-1; D possibly corresponds to TRBD1 (5 bases). This CDR3 is 18 amino acids long. Per the germline V gene, CDR1 is SGHRS and CDR2 is YFSETQ. Trimming left V 3 bases short and J 1 base short, with 22 bases between.

In its sample, this clonotype was seen a few times. The chain employs TRBV15 and TRBJ2-7, with 7 bases lining up with TRBD1. CDR1 is LNHNV and CDR2 is YYDKDF in the germline V gene (reference sequence). The CDR3 has 13 amino acids. With V trimmed by 5 bases and J by 1 base, 2 bases remained unmatched. The CDR3: CATSLGQSYEQYF. The CDR3 DNA is TGTGCCACCAGCCTGGGACAGTCCTACGAGCAGTACTTC.

This clonotype was seen repeatedly, ten times or more. The V and J genes are TRBV30 and TRBJ1-2; TRBD1 matches 10 bases. Germline CDR1 GTSNPN, CDR2 SVGIG (reference sequence). With V trimmed by 8 bases and J by 7 bases, 10 bases remained unmatched. The CDR3 contains 13 residues. The CDR3 spells CAGTGDVWGGYTF. The CDR3 DNA reads TGTGCCGGGACAGGGGATGTTTGGGGTGGCTACACCTTC.

The rearrangement links TRBV2 to TRBJ2-3, with TRBD2 identical over 12 bases. The CDR3 has 16 residues. J gave up 4 bases and V 6 bases, and 8 bases lay outside the gene matches. The V gene's germline CDR1 is SNHLY and CDR2 FYNNEI. The CDR3 region is CASRLLAGGGADTQYF. CDR3 in DNA: TGTGCCAGCAGATTACTAGCGGGGGGCGGGGCAGATACGCAGTATTTT.

This clonotype turned up a few times. The J gene is TRBJ2-1, the V gene TRBV7-2, with 7 bases lining up with TRBD1. The J segment lost 7 bases and the V segment lost 7 bases, leaving 13 bases of the junction unmatched. CDR1 is SGHTA and CDR2 is FQGNSA in the germline V gene. The CDR3 covers 15 residues. CDR3 region: CASTRTGTVKNEQFF. The CDR3 nucleotides read TGTGCCAGCACGAGGACCGGGACAGTCAAAAATGAGCAGTTCTTC.

This clonotype turned up a few times. The chain combines TRBV2 with TRBJ2-7; 8 nucleotides line up with TRBD1. V trimming: 8 bases; J trimming: 5 bases; junction bases outside the gene matches: 11. Germline CDR1 and CDR2: SNHLY and FYNNEI. CDR3 length equals 14 residues. The CDR3 reads CASSLRTGTHEQYF. The CDR3, as DNA: TGTGCCAGCTCCCTCCGGACAGGGACCCACGAGCAGTACTTC.

The V gene is TRBV19, the J gene TRBJ2-2, with no clear D. Germline CDR1 is LNHDA and CDR2 is SQIVND (reference sequence). With 5 bases removed from V and 4 bases from J, the gap between germline ends came to 11 bases. The CDR3 loop spans 14 amino acids. This CDR3 is CASSYSGITGELFF. The DNA for the CDR3 is TGTGCCAGTAGTTATAGTGGTATCACCGGGGAGCTGTTTTTT.

Concerning this clonotype itself: At one end the junction does not follow the germline gene, possibly because of a read error. This chain links TRBV7-2 with TRBJ2-5; possibly TRBD2 for D (6 bases). Looked up from germline, CDR1 is SGHTA and CDR2 is FQGNSA. The CDR3 runs 12 residues. In nucleotides, the CDR3 is TGCGCCAGCAGCCAAGCCGGGACTGTTAAGTACTTC. It is translated as CASSQAGTVKYF.

The V call is TRBV12-3 or TRBV12-4, the J call TRBJ1-5; the D is unclear. This CDR3 has 13 amino acids. V lost 5 bases and J 8 bases, leaving 13 bases between the germline ends. CDR3 DNA: TGTGCCAGCAGTGTGTACAAAACGGAGCCCCAGCATTTT. This sequence encodes CASSVYKTEPQHF.